The 5 T cell receptor beta chains listed next were all sequenced from one sample in a study of T-cell memory formation after mild COVID-19. TCRdb processed the 5' RACE reads anew with MiXCR; each CDR3 protein has one entry. The table includes 560,000 or so distinct CDR3 sequences, roughly a sixth detected once. Sample: PBMCs or a T cell subset sorted from them (not recorded which). Source of these receptors: an adult woman who had mild COVID-19 (a few samples of this study predate the infection). Cell type and time point are not known.

In this sample, this clonotype turned up a few times. The chain joins TRBV7-9 to TRBJ2-3; TRBD1 is a possible D gene (6 bases). Trimming left V 6 bases short and J 0 bases short, with 16 bases between. Germline CDR1 and CDR2: SEHNR and FQNEAQ (reference sequence). The CDR3 runs to 16 residues. CDR3 sequence (DNA): TGTGCCAGCAGACGCTCCGGGACACAAAGCACAGATACGCAGTATTTT. This translates into CASRRSGTQSTDTQYF.

The chain employs TRBV12-3 or TRBV12-4 and TRBJ2-5; weak D call: TRBD1 (5 bases). The CDR3 is made up of 15 amino acids. V gave up 1 base and J gave up 2 bases, with 11 bases separating them. CDR3 nucleotide sequence: TGTGCCAGCAGTTTAGTGGGGCAGGTTCAAGAGACCCAGTACTTC. It specifies CASSLVGQVQETQYF.

The chain links TRBV7-2 to TRBJ2-5; a weak D match, TRBD1 (5 bases). V was trimmed by 4 bases and J by 4 bases, leaving 10 bases between them. CDR1 and CDR2 from the germline V gene are SGHTA and FQGNSA. The length of the CDR3 is 13 residues. The CDR3 DNA follows: TGTGCCAGCAGCTCAGGGAAAGGAGAGACCCAGTACTTC. Residues: CASSSGKGETQYF.

This clonotype was detected ten times or more. CDR3 sequence reads: CASRFDRDLYEQYF. The CDR3 DNA sequence: TGCGCCAGCAGATTCGACAGGGACCTCTACGAGCAGTACTTC. V is TRBV5-1 and J is TRBJ2-7, with 7 bases that match TRBD1. In germline, CDR1 is SGHRS, CDR2 YFSETQ. Trimming cost V 5 bases and J 3 bases; bases outside gene matches: 8. CDR3 length equals 14 residues.

The chain carries TRBV11-2 and TRBJ2-7; D remains unclear. The germline V and J ends were trimmed by 5 bases and 5 bases, with 7 bases remaining between them. The V gene's germline CDR1 is SGHAT and CDR2 FQNNGV. This CDR3 has 11 residues. Here the CDR3 reads CASSPRNEQYF. The CDR3 bases are TGTGCCAGCAGCCCCCGCAACGAGCAGTACTTC.